This TCR beta chain was obtained from a study of identical twins. cDNA carried unique molecular identifiers, and a universal primer site was added by template switching. TCRdb re-analysed the 5' RACE reads in MiXCR, keeping a single row per CDR3 protein. The sample carries some 330,000 distinct CDR3 sequences, around 9% recorded once. Donors were all healthy Caucasians. The CDR3 consists of 14 residues. Germline-derived CDR1 and CDR2 are SQVTM and ANQGSEA. V shed 7 bases, J shed 1 base, and the junction held 7 bases outside the gene matches. A few counts support this clonotype. Its antigen is still unknown. Whole-study findings and limits: High-abundance cord blood beta clonotypes had fewer insertions; memory repertoires showed none.

Sequenced: naive T cells sorted from blood. The origin of this receptor is a woman aged 50 to 65 in good health. The chain uses TRBV29-1 and TRBJ2-7; TRBD1 aligns across 10 bases. The CDR3 DNA sequence: TGCAGCGACGCGACGGGACAGGGGTCCTACGAGCAGTACTTC. Protein sequence: CSDATGQGSYEQYF.